These T cell receptor beta chains were read from a single sample in a study of naive and memory T cell subsets. TCRdb re-derived calls from the UMI-ligation and nested PCR reads in MiXCR, one entry per CDR3 protein. The sample has some 80,000 distinct CDR3 sequences, about 10% seen once. Sequenced: naive CD8+ T cells from blood. The receptors derive from a human donor in good health. Each CDR3 is given with its conserved first and last residue. The order of the fields is D gene, J gene, clone size, V gene, CDR3 DNA, CDR3 protein. A D gene is named only where the DNA matches it firmly. Not all rows give a size; the values are once, few, many and, for expanded clones, a class.

TRBD2 TRBJ2-6 NA TRBV11-2 TGTGCCAGCAGCTTATCGATCACCAGCTTGACTAGCGGGAGTTCTGGGGCCAACGTCCTGACTTTC CASSLSITSLTSGSSGANVLTF
NA TRBJ2-5 NA TRBV9 TGTGCCAGCAGCGTAGAACAGAAAGAGACCCAGTACTTC CASSVEQKETQYF
NA TRBJ1-2 NA TRBV6-5 TGTGCCAGCAGTTACTCGGAGGGGCTCCCGGGGGGCTACACCTTC CASSYSEGLPGGYTF
TRBD1 TRBJ2-7 many TRBV7-8 TGTGCCAGCCAAACGGGACAGGGGCCAAAGAACGAGCAGTACTTC CASQTGQGPKNEQYF
NA TRBJ2-6 NA TRBV9 TGTGCCAGCAGCGTCGGATACAGGGCTGGGGCCAACGTCCTGACTTTC CASSVGYRAGANVLTF
TRBD2 TRBJ2-1 NA TRBV10-3 TGTGCCATCGGCCAAGTAGCGGGGGACAATGAGCAGTTCTTC CAIGQVAGDNEQFF
TRBD1 TRBJ1-1 few TRBV6-6 TGTGCCAGCAGTCCACCGGACAGGACGGGAACTGCTTTCTTT CASSPPDRTGTAFF
TRBD2 TRBJ2-7 many TRBV20-1 TGCAGTGCTAAGACTAGCGGGAGGCTTTACGAGCAGTACTTC CSAKTSGRLYEQYF
NA TRBJ2-7 many TRBV19 TGTGCCAGTAGTATTAGGTCACCGCCCTACGAGCAGTACTTC CASSIRSPPYEQYF
NA TRBJ1-1 many TRBV6-5 TGTGCCAGCAGTTACGATGGCCTTAATGGGGCTTTCTTT CASSYDGLNGAFF
NA TRBJ2-7 many TRBV29-1 TGCAGCGTTGAAGCGAAATGGAGAACAGGGAATCGAAACGAGCAGTACTTC CSVEAKWRTGNRNEQYF